This record concerns one TCR beta chain sequence. No antigen is known for it. The germline gene is not matched at one end of the junction; a read error may be the cause. The template was genomic DNA from peripheral blood, not RNA. Germline CDR1 and CDR2: MNHEY and SVGAGI. CDR3 size: 14 residues. This entry comes from a study of T cell repertoires in aging, cancer and after chemotherapy. Study background: Donor ages fell into six groups from 30 or younger up to 70 or older. The study, taken as a whole, reports: In cancer patients, declining TCR diversity with age involved lost richness and lost evenness. These repertoire data do not allow conclusions about immunological memory after chemotherapy. Untreated cancer patients had significantly lower blood TCR diversity than age-matched healthy donors.

Multiplex touch-down PCR with TRB-A/B primers amplified rearranged V-D-J TRB sequences. MiXCR, applied by TCRdb to the multiplex PCR reads, yields one record per CDR3 protein. The sample lists some 6,100 distinct CDR3 sequences, around 29% occurring once. This receptor was taken from a human donor with a blood cancer. The sequenced sample consisted of blood. V and J are TRBV6-5 and TRBJ2-1; D perhaps matches TRBD2 (7 bases). The CDR3 DNA is TGTGTCAGCAAGGAGCTAGGGGGGGGCTGGGAGCAGTTCTTC. Its translation is CVSKELGGGWEQFF.